The rows below give T cell receptor beta chains drawn from one sample of a study of vaccination and CD4 T cells after COVID-19. No antigen is known for these receptors. TCRdb reprocessed the PCR reads via MiXCR and lists one record per CDR3 protein. The repertoire has roughly 10,000 distinct CDR3 sequences, roughly 28% of them found once; the top ten carry 15%. This material consisted of CD4+ T cells from blood, cultured in vitro, taken after SARS-CoV-2 vaccination. The origin of the receptors is a human donor who had recovered from COVID-19. Both conserved end residues are part of each CDR3. Clone size appears in some rows only: once, few, many, or a class for an expanded clone.

size: NA
J: TRBJ1-5
V: TRBV27
CDR3: CASREGGNQPQHF

size: few
J: TRBJ2-7
V: TRBV5-1
CDR3: CASSLGRGKGQPYEQYF

size: NA
J: TRBJ2-7
V: TRBV2
CDR3: CASSERASGDYEQYF

size: few
J: TRBJ1-2
V: TRBV2
CDR3: CASSDRGLYGYTF

size: NA
J: TRBJ2-1
V: TRBV28
CDR3: CASSLEAGGPWREYNEQFF

size: few
J: TRBJ2-6
V: TRBV20-1
CDR3: CSARGTTVSGANVLTF

size: NA
J: TRBJ2-3
V: TRBV18
CDR3: CASSPLGDTQYF

size: few
J: TRBJ2-1
V: TRBV6-1
CDR3: CASSGYSYNEQFF

size: few
J: TRBJ2-4
V: TRBV19
CDR3: CASSIDRSKYF

size: NA
J: TRBJ2-1
V: TRBV11-2
CDR3: CASSLDSGYNEQFF

size: NA
J: TRBJ1-5
V: TRBV6-2/TRBV6-3
CDR3: CASRDRGQPQHF

size: NA
J: TRBJ2-1
V: TRBV27
CDR3: CASRSYNEQFF

size: few
J: TRBJ2-7
V: TRBV11-3
CDR3: CASSLGFGTSGSGYEQYF

size: few
J: TRBJ2-3
V: TRBV21-1
CDR3: CASSKRGRRGCTDTQYF

size: NA
J: TRBJ1-3
V: TRBV4-3
CDR3: CASSRGDTSGNTIYF

size: NA
J: TRBJ1-5
V: TRBV30
CDR3: CAWAPTGRINQPQHF

size: NA
J: TRBJ2-7
V: TRBV7-2
CDR3: CASSLAGTERGEQYF

size: few
J: TRBJ2-7
V: TRBV21-1
CDR3: CSGRETNYEQYF

size: NA
J: TRBJ2-7
V: TRBV5-7
CDR3: CASSAPDRGLYGQYF

size: NA
J: TRBJ2-2
V: TRBV20-1
CDR3: CSARDLKQNTGELFF

size: NA
J: TRBJ1-5
V: TRBV20-1
CDR3: CSARGRLDNQPQHF

size: NA
J: TRBJ1-5
V: TRBV24-1
CDR3: CATSDSDQPQHF

size: NA
J: TRBJ1-2
V: TRBV25-1
CDR3: CASSEYGKGAFYGYTF

size: NA
J: TRBJ2-7
V: TRBV7-2
CDR3: CASSLAASGTYEQYF

size: NA
J: TRBJ1-2
V: TRBV7-8
CDR3: CASSTDRVRESYGYTF

size: few
J: TRBJ1-1
V: TRBV19
CDR3: CASSRGQTLEAFF

size: NA
J: TRBJ2-7
V: TRBV7-2
CDR3: CASSTPLGRGPYEQYF

size: few
J: TRBJ2-5
V: TRBV5-1
CDR3: CASSLTAGQETQYF

size: NA
J: TRBJ2-1
V: TRBV7-3
CDR3: CASSLMASGYNEQFF

size: NA
J: TRBJ1-5
V: TRBV20-1
CDR3: CSARDRDNQPQHF

size: few
J: TRBJ1-5
V: TRBV7-6
CDR3: CASSLVPDDSNQPQHF

size: NA
J: TRBJ2-5
V: TRBV20-1
CDR3: CSARDRGRGETQYF

size: NA
J: TRBJ2-4
V: TRBV7-2
CDR3: CASSLVLNIQYF

size: few
J: TRBJ1-2
V: TRBV19
CDR3: CASNPRQGVLYGYTF

size: NA
J: TRBJ1-1
V: TRBV28
CDR3: CASKGNTEAFF

size: few
J: TRBJ2-5
V: TRBV7-2
CDR3: CASSLSFGETQYF

size: NA
J: TRBJ2-1
V: TRBV11-3
CDR3: CASSLGEGHYNEQFF

size: NA
J: TRBJ2-1
V: TRBV7-2
CDR3: CASSLRRSEQFF

size: NA
J: TRBJ2-7
V: TRBV10-3
CDR3: CAITSDAGNGYEQYF

size: NA
J: TRBJ2-1
V: TRBV27
CDR3: CASSTGAGLSNNEQFF

size: NA
J: TRBJ2-6
V: TRBV12-3/TRBV12-4
CDR3: CASSSAGRSGANVLTF

size: few
J: TRBJ1-2
V: TRBV30
CDR3: CAWSAGNGIYGYTF

size: NA
J: TRBJ2-7
V: TRBV18
CDR3: CASSPLVGTVSYEQYF

size: once
J: TRBJ1-5
V: TRBV18
CDR3: CASSHYNQPQHF

size: NA
J: TRBJ2-6
V: TRBV11-2
CDR3: CASSLVVVPGTGSGANVLTF

size: NA
J: TRBJ1-6
V: TRBV20-1
CDR3: CSARPQGRSSYNSPLHF

size: few
J: TRBJ2-3
V: TRBV5-6
CDR3: CASSLLAGGKTGTDTQYF

size: NA
J: TRBJ1-4
V: TRBV4-3
CDR3: CASSQSATGRRNEKPFF

size: medium-sized
J: TRBJ1-2
V: TRBV6-1
CDR3: CASSGRDRLNYGYTF

size: NA
J: TRBJ2-6
V: TRBV7-9
CDR3: CASSLRTGGAGANVLTF

size: NA
J: TRBJ2-1
V: TRBV20-1
CDR3: CSAPLREIEQFF

size: few
J: TRBJ2-3
V: TRBV2
CDR3: CASSPGVGSTDTQYF

size: few
J: TRBJ1-1
V: TRBV18
CDR3: CASSRTGDTEAFF

size: NA
J: TRBJ2-1
V: TRBV20-1
CDR3: CSARGALAGEFEQFF

size: NA
J: TRBJ2-3
V: TRBV28
CDR3: CASDNGDTPGTDTQYF